The T cell receptor (beta chain) described here comes from a study of radiation and T cells in renal cell carcinoma. Sequenced by immunoSEQ multiplex PCR; TCRdb stores in-frame clones only, minus some. The repertoire includes 100,000 to 150,000 clones, about 81% of them detected once, and 5.8% sits in the top ten. Described time point: blood 2 weeks post-SBRT. Stated treatment: 15 Gy SBRT to primary tumor, nephrectomy 4 weeks later. The CDR3 spans 15 residues. Germline values: CDR1 MNHNS, CDR2 SASEGT. With V trimmed by 3 bases and J by 3 bases, 7 bases remained unmatched. J is TRBJ1-1 and V is TRBV6-1, with 7 nucleotides matching TRBD1. This clonotype was obtained from a man aged 45 to 65 with renal cell carcinoma. Sequenced here: blood, sampled from a patient whose treatment included radiotherapy and nephrectomy. For the CDR3, the DNA is TGTGCCAGCAGTGACAACAGGGGCGACCACACTGAAGCTTTCTTT. Its protein product is CASSDNRGDHTEAFF.